This T cell receptor (beta chain) was documented in a study of blood T cells in healthy people across ages. Using a J-beta primer mix together with a sample-barcoded 5' primer, a second PCR was run for roughly 6 to 11 cycles. TCRdb re-called the 5' RACE reads through MiXCR, storing one row per CDR3 protein. The data hold about 1.1 million distinct CDR3 sequences, with 35% to 40% observed a single time. PBMCs numbering at least 6.5 million were isolated per sample. Total RNA was extracted at no less than 5.5 micrograms per sample. This clonotype was seen a handful of times. What it recognizes is unknown. Regarding the study as a whole: Diversity was higher, and naive CD4+ cells more numerous, in long-lived donors than in aged donors.

The specimen was blood. This TCR was sampled from a man aged 18 to 29 in good health.

CDR3 amino acids: CASSHRGLNQPQHF. CDR3 sequence (DNA): TGTGCCAGCAGTCACAGGGGGCTCAATCAGCCCCAGCATTTT. The gene calls are TRBV6-6 and TRBJ1-5; the match to TRBD1 covers 9 bases. V dropped 5 bases and J dropped 3; count of bases not matched to a gene: 2. The CDR3 is made up of 14 amino acids. Looked up from germline, CDR1 is MNHNY and CDR2 is SVGAGI (reference sequence).